The 5 T cell receptor beta chains below were found in one sample sequenced in a study of blood T cell repertoires in COVID-19. Profiled with immunoSEQ multiplex PCR; TCRdb holds only in-frame clones, not every one. Here the sample spans 210,000 or so clones, about four fifths being singletons. The sample taken for sequencing was PBMCs or T cells enriched from blood (not recorded which). The receptors were gathered from a man between 60 and 70 years old who had recovered from COVID-19.

The chain recombines TRBV11-3 with TRBJ2-7; 10 nucleotides match TRBD1. The V gene end was trimmed by 0 bases and the J gene end by 3 bases; junction bases not matched to a gene: 2. The CDR3 is 15 residues long. Germline V gene data show CDR1 as SGHNT and CDR2 as YENEEA. The CDR3 sequence: CASSLDGQGVYEQYF. CDR3 DNA sequence: TGTGCCAGCAGCTTAGATGGACAGGGGGTCTACGAGCAGTACTTC.

The chain links TRBV5-6 to TRBJ1-1, with 9 bases matching TRBD1. The CDR3 spans 12 residues. From germline, CDR1 is SGHDT and CDR2 YYEEEE. J gave up 8 bases and V 3 bases, and 2 bases lay outside the gene matches. The CDR3 region is CASSSGTGEAFF. Written as DNA, the CDR3 is TGTGCCAGCAGCTCCGGGACAGGGGAAGCTTTCTTT.

The rearrangement joins TRBV2 to TRBJ1-1; TRBD1 matches 12 bases. The germline V gene encodes CDR1 SNHLY and CDR2 FYNNEI. Germline trimming cut 7 bases from V and 4 bases from J; bases unmatched to any gene: 13. There are 17 residues in the CDR3. Here the CDR3 reads CASTFGGQGARGTEAFF. In nucleotides, the CDR3 is TGTGCCAGCACGTTCGGGGGACAGGGGGCGAGGGGCACTGAAGCTTTCTTT.

The gene calls are TRBV5-4 and TRBJ2-3, with D hard to call. The CDR3 totals 12 residues. Germline CDR1 SGHNT, CDR2 YYREEE (reference sequence). Trimming pared 4 bases from V and 6 bases from J, leaving 9 bases between. The CDR3: CASSPREDTQYF. CDR3 DNA sequence: TGTGCCAGCAGCCCGAGAGAGGATACGCAGTATTTT.

CDR3 nucleotides: TGTGCCAGCAGCGCAGGGACAGGGAGCCAGAATGGCTACACCTTC. Translated: CASSAGTGSQNGYTF. The chain recombines TRBV7-2 with TRBJ1-2; 9 bases are shared with TRBD1. CDR3 size: 15 residues. V dropped 5 bases and J dropped 6; count of bases not matched to a gene: 10. The V gene's germline CDR1 is SGHTA and CDR2 FQGNSA.